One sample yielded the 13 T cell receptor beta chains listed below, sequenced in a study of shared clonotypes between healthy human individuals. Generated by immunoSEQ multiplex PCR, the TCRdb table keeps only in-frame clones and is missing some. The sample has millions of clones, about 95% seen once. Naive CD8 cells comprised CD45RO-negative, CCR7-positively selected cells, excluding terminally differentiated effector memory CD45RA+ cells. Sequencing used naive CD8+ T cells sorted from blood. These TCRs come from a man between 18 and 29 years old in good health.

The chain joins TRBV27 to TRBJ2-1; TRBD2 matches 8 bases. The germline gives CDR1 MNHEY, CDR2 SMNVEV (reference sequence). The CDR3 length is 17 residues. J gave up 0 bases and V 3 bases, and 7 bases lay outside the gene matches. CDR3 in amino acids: CASSFSAGELSYNEQFF. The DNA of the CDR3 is TGTGCCAGCAGTTTTTCAGCGGGGGAGCTCTCCTACAATGAGCAGTTCTTC.

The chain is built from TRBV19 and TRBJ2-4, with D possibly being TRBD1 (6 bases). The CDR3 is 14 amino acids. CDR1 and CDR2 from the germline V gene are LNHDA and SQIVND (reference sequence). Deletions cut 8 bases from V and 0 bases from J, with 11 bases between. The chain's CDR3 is CASGNRVAKNIQYF. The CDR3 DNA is TGTGCCAGTGGGAACAGGGTAGCCAAAAACATTCAGTACTTC.

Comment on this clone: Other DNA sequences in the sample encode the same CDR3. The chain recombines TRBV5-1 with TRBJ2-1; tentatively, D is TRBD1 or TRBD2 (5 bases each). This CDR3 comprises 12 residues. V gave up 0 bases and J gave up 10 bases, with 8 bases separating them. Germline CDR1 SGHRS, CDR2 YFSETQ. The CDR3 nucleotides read TGCGCCAGCAGCTTGGTGGGACCAGAGCAGTTCTTC. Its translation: CASSLVGPEQFF.

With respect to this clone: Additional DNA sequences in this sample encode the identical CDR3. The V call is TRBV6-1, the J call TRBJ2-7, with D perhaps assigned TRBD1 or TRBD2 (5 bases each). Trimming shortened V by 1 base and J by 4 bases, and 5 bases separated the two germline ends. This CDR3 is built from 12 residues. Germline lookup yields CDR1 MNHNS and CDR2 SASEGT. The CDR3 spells CASSEGGYEQYF. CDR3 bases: TGTGCCAGCAGTGAAGGGGGGTACGAGCAGTACTTC.

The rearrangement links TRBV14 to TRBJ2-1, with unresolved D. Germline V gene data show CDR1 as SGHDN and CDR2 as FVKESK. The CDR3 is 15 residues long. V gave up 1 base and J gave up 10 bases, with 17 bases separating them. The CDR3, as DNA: TGTGCCAGCAGCCAAGTTCCGGGTCTCACCTCCGAGCAGTTCTTC. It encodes CASSQVPGLTSEQFF.

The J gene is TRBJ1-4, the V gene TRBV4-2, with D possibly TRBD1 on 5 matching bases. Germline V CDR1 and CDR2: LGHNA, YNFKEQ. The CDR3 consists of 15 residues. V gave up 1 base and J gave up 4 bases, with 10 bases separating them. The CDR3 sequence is CASSQVDNFNEKLFF. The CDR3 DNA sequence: TGTGCCAGCAGCCAAGTGGACAACTTTAATGAAAAACTGTTTTTT.

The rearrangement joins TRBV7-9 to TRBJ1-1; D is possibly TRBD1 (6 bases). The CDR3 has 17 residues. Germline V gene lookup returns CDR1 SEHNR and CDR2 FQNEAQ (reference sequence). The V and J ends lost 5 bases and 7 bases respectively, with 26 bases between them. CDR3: CASSPSGSPSIRGEAFF. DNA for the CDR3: TGTGCCAGCAGCCCTTCCGGAAGTCCCTCGATCAGGGGTGAAGCTTTCTTT.

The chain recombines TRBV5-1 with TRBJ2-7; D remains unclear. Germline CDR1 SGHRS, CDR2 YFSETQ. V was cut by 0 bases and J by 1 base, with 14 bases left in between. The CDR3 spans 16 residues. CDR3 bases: TGCGCCAGCAGCTTGGGCCCCATGGGCGGATCCTACGAGCAGTACTTC. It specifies CASSLGPMGGSYEQYF.

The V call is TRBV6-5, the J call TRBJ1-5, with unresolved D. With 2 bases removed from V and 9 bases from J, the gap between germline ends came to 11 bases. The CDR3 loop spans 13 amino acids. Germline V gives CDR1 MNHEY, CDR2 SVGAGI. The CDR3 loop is CASSYGPPAPQHF. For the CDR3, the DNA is TGTGCCAGCAGTTACGGGCCGCCCGCGCCCCAGCATTTT.

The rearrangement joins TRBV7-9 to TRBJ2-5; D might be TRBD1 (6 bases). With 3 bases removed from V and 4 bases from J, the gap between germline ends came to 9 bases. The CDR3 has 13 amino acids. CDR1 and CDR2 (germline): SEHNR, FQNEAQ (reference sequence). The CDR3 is CASSFQGPETQYF. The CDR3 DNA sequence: TGTGCCAGCAGCTTTCAGGGGCCAGAGACCCAGTACTTC.

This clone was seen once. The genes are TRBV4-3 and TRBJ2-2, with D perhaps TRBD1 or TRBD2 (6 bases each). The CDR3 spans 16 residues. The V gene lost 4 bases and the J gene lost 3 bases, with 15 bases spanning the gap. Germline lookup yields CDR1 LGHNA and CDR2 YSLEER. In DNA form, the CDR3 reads TGCGCCAGCAGCCGACTAGGGTCAGGGGACACCGGGGAGCTGTTTTTT. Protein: CASSRLGSGDTGELFF.

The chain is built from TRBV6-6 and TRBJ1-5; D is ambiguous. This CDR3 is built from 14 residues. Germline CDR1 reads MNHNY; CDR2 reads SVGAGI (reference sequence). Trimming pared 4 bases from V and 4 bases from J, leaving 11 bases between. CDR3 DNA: TGTGCCAGCAGTTCGTTAGATTGGAATCAGCCCCAGCATTTT. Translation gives CASSSLDWNQPQHF.

CDR3 protein: CSSHLPGDTEAFF. In DNA, the CDR3 is TGCAGCTCCCACCTCCCCGGGGACACTGAAGCTTTCTTT. V and J are TRBV29-1 and TRBJ1-1; D gene ambiguous. The CDR3 runs 13 residues. V was clipped by 8 bases and J by 3 bases, with 16 bases between them. The germline gives CDR1 SQVTM, CDR2 ANQGSEA.